The entry that follows covers one T cell receptor beta chain sequence. Its antigen remains unidentified. This sample stems from a study of shared clonotypes between healthy human individuals. The overall study: The study used three CD4 naive, three CD4 memory, two CD8 naive and one CD8 memory plate per donor.

V was clipped by 3 bases and J by 0 bases, with 8 bases between them. Germline values: CDR1 GTSNPN, CDR2 SVGIG (reference sequence). The CDR3 loop spans 13 amino acids. General study results and limits: Naive CD4 clonotype sharing across a few donors was approximately 5%.

The authors split each subset's genomic DNA evenly across several immunoSEQ plates. Libraries were prepared by immunoSEQ multiplex PCR; TCRdb keeps only in-frame clonotypes and omits some of them. The data contain a few million clones, approximately 96% of them singletons. The sample consisted of naive CD4+ T cells sorted from blood. Described subset: CD45RA+ positively selected. The rearrangement links TRBV30 to TRBJ1-1; D is unresolved. The sequence came from a man aged 18 to 35 in good health. CDR3 loop: CAWRESLNTEAFF. CDR3 bases: TGTGCCTGGAGAGAGAGTTTGAACACTGAAGCTTTCTTT. The full variable domain, in which reference TRBV30 and TRBJ1-1 provide the parts outside the CDR3, is SQTIHQWPATLVQPVGSPLSLECTVEGTSNPNLYWYRQAAGRGLQLLFYSVGIGQISSEVPQNLSASRPQDRQFILSSKKLLLSDSGFYLCAWRESLNTEAFFGQGTRLTVV.